The T cell receptor (beta chain) described here comes from a study of CD8 T cells in ankylosing spondylitis. This clonotype was found many times. Its antigen is unidentified. TCRdb re-analysed the 5' RACE reads in MiXCR, keeping a single row per CDR3 protein. The table lists 150,000 to 200,000 distinct CDR3 sequences, over 15% of them singletons, with 4.3% in the top ten. Study-level results: According to the report, clones linked to the disease were significantly enriched in matched synovial fluid samples taken from ankylosing spondylitis patients. Peripheral blood held disease-linked clones only at relatively low frequency, and these were CD8+.

Sequenced input: blood, either unsorted or a sorted T cell fraction (not recorded which). This TCR derives from a male donor between 5 and 35 years old with ankylosing spondylitis or in good health (not recorded which).

In DNA, the CDR3 is TGTGCCAGCAGTGAGATTCGGGGGGGCTACACCTTC. Protein product: CASSEIRGGYTF. The V call is TRBV6-1, the J call TRBJ1-2; tentative D call: TRBD1 (5 bases). The ends were cut back, 3 bases at V and 8 bases at J, with 10 bases in the middle. Germline V CDR1 and CDR2: MNHNS, SASEGT. The CDR3 contains 12 residues.